This TCR beta chain appears in the sequencing data of a study of blood T cell repertoires in COVID-19. This clone occurred a few times. TCRdb keeps only in-frame clones here, not all; method: immunoSEQ multiplex PCR. The data contain some 160,000 clones, approximately 80% of them singletons. This CDR3 is 13 amino acids long. Looked up from germline, CDR1 is WSHSY and CDR2 is SAAADI. Trimming left V 8 bases short and J 0 bases short, with 5 bases between. This rearrangement joins TRBV10-2 to TRBJ2-6, with D uncertain. This TCR was recovered from a woman aged 40 to 50 who had recovered from COVID-19. Material for sequencing was PBMCs or T cells enriched from blood (not recorded which). CDR3 coding DNA: TGCGCCAGCCTCAGCTCTGGGGCCAACGTCCTGACTTTC. This translates into CASLSSGANVLTF.